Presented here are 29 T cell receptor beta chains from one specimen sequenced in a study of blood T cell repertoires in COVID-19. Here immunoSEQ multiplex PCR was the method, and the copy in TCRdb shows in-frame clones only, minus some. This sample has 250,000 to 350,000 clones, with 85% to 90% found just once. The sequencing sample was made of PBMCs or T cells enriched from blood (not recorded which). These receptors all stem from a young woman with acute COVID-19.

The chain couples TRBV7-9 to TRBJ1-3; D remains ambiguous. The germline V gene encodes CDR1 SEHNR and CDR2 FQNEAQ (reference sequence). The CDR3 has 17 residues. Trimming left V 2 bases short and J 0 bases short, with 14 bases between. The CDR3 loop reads CASSLPPIGISGNTIYF. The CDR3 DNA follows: TGTGCCAGCAGCTTACCGCCGATCGGGATCTCTGGAAACACCATATATTTT.

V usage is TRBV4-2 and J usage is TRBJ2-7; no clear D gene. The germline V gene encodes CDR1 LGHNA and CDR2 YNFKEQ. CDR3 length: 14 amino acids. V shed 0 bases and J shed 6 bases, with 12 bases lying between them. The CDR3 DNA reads TGTGCCAGCAGCCAAGAACTCTATCACCCCGAGCAGTACTTC. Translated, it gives CASSQELYHPEQYF.

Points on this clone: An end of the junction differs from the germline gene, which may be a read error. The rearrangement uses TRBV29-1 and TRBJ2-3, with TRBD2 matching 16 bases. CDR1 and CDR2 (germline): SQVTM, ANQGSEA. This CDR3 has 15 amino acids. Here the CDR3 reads CSGEGTSGRGDTQYF. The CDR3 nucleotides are TGCAGCGGTGAAGGGACTAGCGGGAGGGGGGATACGCAGTATTTT.

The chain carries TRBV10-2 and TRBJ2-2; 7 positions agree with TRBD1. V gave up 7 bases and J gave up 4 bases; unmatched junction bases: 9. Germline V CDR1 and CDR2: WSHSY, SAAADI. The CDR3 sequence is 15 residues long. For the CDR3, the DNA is TGCGCCAGCACTTCCAGGGGGACCCCCACCGGGGAGCTGTTTTTT. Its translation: CASTSRGTPTGELFF.

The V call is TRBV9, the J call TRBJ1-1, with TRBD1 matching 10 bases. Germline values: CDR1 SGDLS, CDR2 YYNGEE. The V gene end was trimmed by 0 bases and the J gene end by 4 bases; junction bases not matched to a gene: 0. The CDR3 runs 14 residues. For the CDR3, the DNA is TGTGCCAGCAGCGTAGGGGACAGGGGCACTGAAGCTTTCTTT. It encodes CASSVGDRGTEAFF.

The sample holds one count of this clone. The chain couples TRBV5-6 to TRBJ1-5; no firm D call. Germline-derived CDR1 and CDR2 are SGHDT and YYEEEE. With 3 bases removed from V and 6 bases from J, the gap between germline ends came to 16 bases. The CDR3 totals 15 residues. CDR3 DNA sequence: TGTGCCAGCAGCTCTTTCCCCTATGTGCGTCAGCCCCAGCATTTT. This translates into CASSSFPYVRQPQHF. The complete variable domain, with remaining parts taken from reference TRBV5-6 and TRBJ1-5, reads DAGVTQSPTHLIKTRGQQVTLRCSPKSGHDTVSWYQQALGQGPQFIFQYYEEEERQRGNFPDRFSGHQFPNYSSELNVNALLLGDSALYLCASSSFPYVRQPQHFGDGTRLSIL.

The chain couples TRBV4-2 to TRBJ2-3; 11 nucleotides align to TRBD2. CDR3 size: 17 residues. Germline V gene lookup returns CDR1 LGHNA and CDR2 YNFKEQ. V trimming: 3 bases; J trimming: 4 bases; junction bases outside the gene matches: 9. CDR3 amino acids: CASSHVTGLAVPDTQYF. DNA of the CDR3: TGTGCCAGCAGCCATGTAACGGGACTAGCGGTCCCAGATACGCAGTATTTT.

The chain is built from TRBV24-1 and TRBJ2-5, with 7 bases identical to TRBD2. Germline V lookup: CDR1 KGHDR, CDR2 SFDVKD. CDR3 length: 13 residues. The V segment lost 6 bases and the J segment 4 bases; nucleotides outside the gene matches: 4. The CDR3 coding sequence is TGTGCCACCAGTCAGGGCGGGGGAGAGACCCAGTACTTC. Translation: CATSQGGGETQYF.

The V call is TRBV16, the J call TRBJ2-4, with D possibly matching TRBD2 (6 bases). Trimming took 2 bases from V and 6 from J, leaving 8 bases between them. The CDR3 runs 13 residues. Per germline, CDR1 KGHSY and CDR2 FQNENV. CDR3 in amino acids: CASSQRERNIQYF. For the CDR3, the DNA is TGTGCCAGCAGCCAACGGGAGAGAAACATTCAGTACTTC.

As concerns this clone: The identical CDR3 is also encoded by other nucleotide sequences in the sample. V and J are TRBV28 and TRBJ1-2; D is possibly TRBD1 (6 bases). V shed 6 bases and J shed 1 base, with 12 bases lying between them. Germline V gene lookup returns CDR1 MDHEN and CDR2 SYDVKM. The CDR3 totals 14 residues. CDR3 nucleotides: TGTGCCAGCAGCAGAGGGGGGGGTAACTATGGCTACACCTTC. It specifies CASSRGGGNYGYTF.

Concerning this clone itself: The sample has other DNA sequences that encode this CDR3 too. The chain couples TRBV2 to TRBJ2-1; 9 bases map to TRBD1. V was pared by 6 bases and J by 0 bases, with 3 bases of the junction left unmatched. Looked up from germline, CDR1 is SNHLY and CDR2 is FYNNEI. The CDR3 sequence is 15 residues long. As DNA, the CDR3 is TGTGCCAGCAGCGAGGACAGGGGCTCCTACAATGAGCAGTTCTTC. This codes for CASSEDRGSYNEQFF. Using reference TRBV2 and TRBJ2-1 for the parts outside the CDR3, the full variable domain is EPEVTQTPSHQVTQMGQEVILRCVPISNHLYFYWYRQILGQKVEFLVSFYNNEISEKSEIFDDQFSVERPDGSNFTLKIRSTKLEDSAMYFCASSEDRGSYNEQFFGPGTRLTVL.

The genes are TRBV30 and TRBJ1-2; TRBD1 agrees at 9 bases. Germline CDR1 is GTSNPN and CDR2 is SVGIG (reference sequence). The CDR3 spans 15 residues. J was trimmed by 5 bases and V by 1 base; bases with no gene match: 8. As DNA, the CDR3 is TGTGCCTGGAGTGGTTTCGTGACAGGGGGGTATGGCTACACCTTC. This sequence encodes CAWSGFVTGGYGYTF.

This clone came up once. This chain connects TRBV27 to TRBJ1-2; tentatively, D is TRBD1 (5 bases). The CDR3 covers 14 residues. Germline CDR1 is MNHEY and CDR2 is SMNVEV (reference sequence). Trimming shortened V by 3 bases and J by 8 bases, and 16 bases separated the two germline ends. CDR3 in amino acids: CASSFILGADGYTF. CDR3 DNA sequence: TGTGCCAGCAGTTTCATCTTAGGGGCTGACGGCTACACCTTC.

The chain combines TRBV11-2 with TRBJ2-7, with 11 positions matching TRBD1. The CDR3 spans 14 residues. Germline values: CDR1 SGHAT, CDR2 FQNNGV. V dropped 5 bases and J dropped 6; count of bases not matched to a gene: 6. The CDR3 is CASSQSGTGGEQYF. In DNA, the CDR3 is TGTGCCAGCAGCCAATCTGGGACAGGGGGCGAGCAGTACTTC.

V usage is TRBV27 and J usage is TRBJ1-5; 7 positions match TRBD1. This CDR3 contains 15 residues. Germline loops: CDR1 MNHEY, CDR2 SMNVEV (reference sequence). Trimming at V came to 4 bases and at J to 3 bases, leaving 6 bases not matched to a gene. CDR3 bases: TGTGCCAGCAGTTCGCCGGGACAGAACAATCAGCCCCAGCATTTT. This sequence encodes CASSSPGQNNQPQHF.

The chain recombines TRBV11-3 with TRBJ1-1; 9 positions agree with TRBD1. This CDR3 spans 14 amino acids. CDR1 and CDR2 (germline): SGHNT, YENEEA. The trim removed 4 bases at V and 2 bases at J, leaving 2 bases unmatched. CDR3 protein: CASSWTGVNTEAFF. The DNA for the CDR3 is TGTGCCAGCAGCTGGACAGGGGTTAACACTGAAGCTTTCTTT. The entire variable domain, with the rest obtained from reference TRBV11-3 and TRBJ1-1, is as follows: EAGVVQSPRYKIIEKKQPVAFWCNPISGHNTLYWYLQNLGQGPELLIRYENEEAVDDSQLPKDRFSAERLKGVDSTLKIQPAELGDSAVYLCASSWTGVNTEAFFGQGTRLTVV.

CDR3 region: CASSPRQDSPLHF. CDR3 sequence (DNA): TGTGCCAGCAGCCCCAGACAGGATTCACCCCTCCACTTT. The gene calls are TRBV5-8 and TRBJ1-6; weak D call: TRBD1 (6 bases). Per the germline V gene, CDR1 is SGHTS and CDR2 is YDEGEE. Trimming took 4 bases from V and 8 from J, leaving 10 bases between them. The CDR3 contains 13 residues.

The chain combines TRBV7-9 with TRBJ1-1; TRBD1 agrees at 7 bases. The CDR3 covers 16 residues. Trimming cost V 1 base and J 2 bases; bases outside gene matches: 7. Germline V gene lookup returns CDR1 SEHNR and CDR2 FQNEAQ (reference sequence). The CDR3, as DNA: TGTGCCAGCAGCTTAGAGATGGGACAGAGTAACACTGAAGCTTTCTTT. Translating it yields CASSLEMGQSNTEAFF.

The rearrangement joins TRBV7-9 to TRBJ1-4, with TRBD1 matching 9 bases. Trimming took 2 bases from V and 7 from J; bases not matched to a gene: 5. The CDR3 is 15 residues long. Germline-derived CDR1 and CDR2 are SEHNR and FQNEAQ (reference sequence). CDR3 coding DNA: TGTGCCAGCAGCTTACCGGGACAGGGAGGTGAAAAACTGTTTTTT. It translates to CASSLPGQGGEKLFF.

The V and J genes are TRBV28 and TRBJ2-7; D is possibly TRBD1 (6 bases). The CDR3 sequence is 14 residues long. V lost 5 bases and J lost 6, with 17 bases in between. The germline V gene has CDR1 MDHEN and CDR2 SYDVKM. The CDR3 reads CASSPPGQPSEQYF. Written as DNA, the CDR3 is TGTGCCAGCAGTCCCCCCGGACAGCCTTCCGAGCAGTACTTC.

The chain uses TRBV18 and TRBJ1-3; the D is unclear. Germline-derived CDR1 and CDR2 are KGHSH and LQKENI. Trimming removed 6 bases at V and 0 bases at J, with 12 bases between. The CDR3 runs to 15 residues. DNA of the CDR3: TGTGCCAGCTCTCCAGCCGCGGGCTCTGGAAACACCATATATTTT. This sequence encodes CASSPAAGSGNTIYF.

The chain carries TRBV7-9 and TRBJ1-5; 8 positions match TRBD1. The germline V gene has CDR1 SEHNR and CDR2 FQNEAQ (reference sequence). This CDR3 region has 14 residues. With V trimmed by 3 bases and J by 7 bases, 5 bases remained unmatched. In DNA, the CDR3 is TGTGCCAGCAGCTTCTCAGGGGGCGACCAGCCCCAGCATTTT. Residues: CASSFSGGDQPQHF.

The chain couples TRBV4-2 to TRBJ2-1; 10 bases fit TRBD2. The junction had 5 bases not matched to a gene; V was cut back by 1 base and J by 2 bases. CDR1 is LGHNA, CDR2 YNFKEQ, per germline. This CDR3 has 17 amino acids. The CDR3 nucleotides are TGTGCCAGCAGCCAAGGAAAGCTAGCGGGGGCCTACAATGAGCAGTTCTTC. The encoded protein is CASSQGKLAGAYNEQFF.

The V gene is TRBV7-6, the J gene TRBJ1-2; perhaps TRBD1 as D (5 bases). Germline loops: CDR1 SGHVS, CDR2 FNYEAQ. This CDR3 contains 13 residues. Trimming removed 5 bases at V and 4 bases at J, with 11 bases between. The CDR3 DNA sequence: TGTGCCAGCAGCCCCGGACAACTCTATGGCTACACCTTC. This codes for CASSPGQLYGYTF.

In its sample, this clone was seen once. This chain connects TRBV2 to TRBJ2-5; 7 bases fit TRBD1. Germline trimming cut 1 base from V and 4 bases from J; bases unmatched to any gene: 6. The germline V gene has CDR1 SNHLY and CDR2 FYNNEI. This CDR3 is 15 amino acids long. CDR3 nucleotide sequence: TGTGCCAGCAGTGAAGACAGGGGTGGAGTAGAGACCCAGTACTTC. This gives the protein CASSEDRGGVETQYF.

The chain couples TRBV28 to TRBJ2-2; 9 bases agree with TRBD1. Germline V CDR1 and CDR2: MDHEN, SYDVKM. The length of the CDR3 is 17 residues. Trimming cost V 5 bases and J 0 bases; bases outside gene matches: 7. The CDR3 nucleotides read TGTGCCAGCAGTCCACGCTGGACAGGGGCGAACACCGGGGAGCTGTTTTTT. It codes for CASSPRWTGANTGELFF.

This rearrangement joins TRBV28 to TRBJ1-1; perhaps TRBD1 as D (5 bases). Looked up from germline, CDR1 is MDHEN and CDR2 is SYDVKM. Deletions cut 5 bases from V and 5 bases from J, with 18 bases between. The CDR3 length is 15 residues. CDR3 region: CASSPDTRRGTEAFF. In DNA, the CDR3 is TGTGCCAGCAGTCCGGACACCCGACGGGGGACTGAAGCTTTCTTT.

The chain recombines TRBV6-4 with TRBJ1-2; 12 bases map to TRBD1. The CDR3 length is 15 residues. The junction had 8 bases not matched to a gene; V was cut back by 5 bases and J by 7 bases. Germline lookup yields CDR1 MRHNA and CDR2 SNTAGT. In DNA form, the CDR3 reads TGTGCCAGCAGTCCCGGGACAGGGGGCGATGGTGGCTACACCTTC. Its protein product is CASSPGTGGDGGYTF.

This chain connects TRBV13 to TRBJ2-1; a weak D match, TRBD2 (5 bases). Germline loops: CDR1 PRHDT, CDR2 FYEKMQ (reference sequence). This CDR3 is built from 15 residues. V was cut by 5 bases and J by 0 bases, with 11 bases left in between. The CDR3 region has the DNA TGTGCCAGCAGCCAAGTACGGGGCTCCTACAATGAGCAGTTCTTC. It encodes CASSQVRGSYNEQFF.